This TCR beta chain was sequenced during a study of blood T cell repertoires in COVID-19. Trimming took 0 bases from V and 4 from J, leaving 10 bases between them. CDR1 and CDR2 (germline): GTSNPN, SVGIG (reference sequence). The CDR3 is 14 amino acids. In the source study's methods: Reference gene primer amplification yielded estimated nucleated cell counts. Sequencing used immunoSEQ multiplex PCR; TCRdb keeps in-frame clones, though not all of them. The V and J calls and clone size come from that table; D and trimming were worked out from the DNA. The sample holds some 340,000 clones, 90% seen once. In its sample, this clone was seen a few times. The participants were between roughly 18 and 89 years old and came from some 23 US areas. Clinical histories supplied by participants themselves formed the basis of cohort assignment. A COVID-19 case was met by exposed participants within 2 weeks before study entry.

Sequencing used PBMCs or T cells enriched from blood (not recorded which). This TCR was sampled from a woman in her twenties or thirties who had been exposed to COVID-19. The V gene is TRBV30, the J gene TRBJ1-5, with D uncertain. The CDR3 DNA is TGTGCCTGGAGTGTACACGGGAAAAATCAGCCCCAGCATTTT. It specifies CAWSVHGKNQPQHF.